This T cell receptor beta chain was sequenced during a study of blood T cell repertoires in COVID-19 (TCRdb year 2020). In the study overall: The collaborator samples originated in the United States, Italy and Spain and spanned the acute and convalescent phases of COVID-19. The samples were drawn from two sources: the first 160 participants of the ongoing ImmuneRACE study, and fewer than 1,500 subjects contributed by 6 global collaborators. The prospective study material was composed of cDNA or gDNA derived from T cells, B-cell-depleted T cells, or PBMCs. The dataset comprised deeply sampled blood TCRbeta repertoires from subjects exposed to, actively infected with, or recovered from COVID-19. Where available, HLA class I and class II types were obtained from metadata supplied by the sample provider rather than from assay-based typing. Sample metadata almost always included a de-identified subject ID, COVID-19 status, age in years and sex. The repertoires were released in a freely available public database meant as a resource for research on the immune response to SARS-CoV-2.

Whole blood was collected in K2EDTA tubes by collaborating institutions according to the institutions' own protocols. Collaborator samples were shipped for TCRbeta analysis as frozen whole blood, isolated PBMCs, or DNA extracted from either sample type. TCRbeta CDR3 regions were amplified from genomic DNA by means of the immunoSEQ Assay, a bias-controlled multiplex PCR. Per the authors' processing: Within the assay, amplification of reference gene primers was used to estimate how many nucleated cells each sample contained. To quantify the absolute abundance of each unique TCRbeta CDR3 rearrangement, sequence reads were collapsed and filtered. Productive Simpson clonality was computed per sample as the square root of Simpson's diversity index over productive rearrangements. TCRdb mirrors the immuneACCESS table, restricted to in-frame sequences. Some clones are absent from its copies; in checked studies, under half trace to an unresolved V gene, and the reason for the others is unknown. That table furnishes V, J and clone size, whereas the DNA furnished D and trimming. Present in this sample are around 25,000 clones, approximately 80% of which were seen just once. The ten largest clonotypes hold approximately 15% of the sample.

CDR1 and CDR2 are drawn from the germline V gene (reference sequence): LGHDT, YNNKEL. Between the V and J ends, shortened by 4 bases and 4 bases respectively, the junction contains 12 bases. The CDR3 contains 14 residues, cysteine and phenylalanine counted. Here the CDR3 DNA is all that survives: 42 bases in frame from base 1. With regard to this clone: The specificity of this receptor is unknown. No base-level quality is on record; no much larger clone is a single base apart.

What the research found in general, with its limitations: The quantity of clinical and demographic metadata differed by source and by participant and was supplied without curation.

What was sequenced was peripheral blood. The sequence links TRBV3-1 (or the pseudogene TRBV3-2) to TRBJ2-3, with the D gene call left open. The sequence was collected from an elderly man with active or convalescent COVID-19. The CDR3 protein: CASSLPYRADTQYF. The sequenced DNA is TGTGCCAGCAGCCTTCCCTATCGGGCAGATACGCAGTATTTT.